A selection of T cell receptor beta chains follows, all from one sample in a study of blood T cell repertoires in COVID-19. Repertoires were generated with immunoSEQ multiplex PCR, while TCRdb's copy carries only in-frame clones and drops some. The sample includes 150,000 to 190,000 clones, 75% to 85% of them seen just once. Specimen: peripheral blood. These receptors were taken from a man in his 60s with acute or convalescent COVID-19. CDR3s leave out the opening cysteine and the closing phenylalanine or tryptophan.

TRBJ2-1,TRBV29-1,SATRSSNEQF
TRBJ1-6,TRBV5-1,ASSLPAGGNSPLH
TRBJ2-7,TRBV5-1,ASSLLGGQGE
TRBJ1-1,TRBV25-1,ASSAPEGTTEAF
TRBJ1-5,TRBV5-4,ASSTTPGASNQPQH
TRBJ1-5,TRBV5-6,ASSFRWAVNQPQH
TRBJ1-2,TRBV14,ASSQRRQGGGYT
TRBJ2-7,TRBV6-5,ASSYGGRGHYEQY
TRBJ1-2,TRBV6-2/TRBV6-3,ASSYSWGANYGYT
TRBJ2-1,TRBV7-2,ASSFDRGSYNEQF
TRBJ2-5,TRBV6-2/TRBV6-3,ASSYGTSKETQY
TRBJ1-6,TRBV5-1,ASRTETLGGPLH
TRBJ2-5,TRBV3-1/TRBV3-2,ASSQVPGGGETQY
TRBJ2-5,TRBV5-1,ASSLGSSGQETQY
TRBJ1-2,TRBV7-2,ASSSATGTLGYT
TRBJ1-5,TRBV28,ASTPGGQDGPQH
TRBJ1-5,TRBV27,ASSSTGMGQPQH
TRBJ2-6,TRBV18,ASSPRSVSGANVLT
TRBJ2-5,TRBV7-2,ASSLKVGAQETQY
TRBJ2-7,TRBV20-1,SASAGRGTSYEQY
TRBJ1-2,TRBV6-5,ASSSQSDRGGGYT
TRBJ1-2,TRBV28,ASSQGGQFVGGYT
TRBJ2-5,TRBV24-1,ATSDRGGQGETQY
TRBJ2-5,TRBV7-2,ASSLTGGDRQTQY
TRBJ1-4,TRBV19,ASSPGGRGGATNEKLF
TRBJ2-4,TRBV2,ASTDSLAKNIQY
TRBJ2-3,TRBV5-6,ASSLGAGLADTQY
TRBJ1-3,TRBV2,ASSERGQAITIY
TRBJ2-2,TRBV18,ASSPPTRVTGELF
TRBJ1-1,TRBV29-1,SVQGVTEAF
TRBJ2-3,TRBV29-1,SVTLAGAGTDTQY
TRBJ2-7,TRBV6-5,ASSPRPTSTYEQY
TRBJ1-2,TRBV4-3,ASSQDSRRNYGYT